What follows are 4 T cell receptor beta chains derived from one specimen sequenced in a study of regulatory T cells in long-lasting Graves disease. The TCR beta library used iRepertoire HTBI primers with Arm-PCR amplification of CDR3. Via MiXCR, TCRdb re-called the multiplex PCR reads, giving one row per CDR3 protein. The sample includes about 470,000 distinct CDR3 sequences, around 21% of them seen just once. Documented time point: persistent/refractory GD, antithyroid drugs over 5 years with positive TRAb. Scientists built the TCR library using RNA that was extracted from PBMCs. The sequenced sample was peripheral blood mononuclear cells (PBMCs), obtained when the disease was refractory, from a patient treated with antithyroid drugs. These receptors all come from a female donor with Graves disease.

The table lists this clonotype with many counts. The J gene is TRBJ1-5, the V gene TRBV6-1, with TRBD1 identical over 10 bases. The CDR3 consists of 17 residues. Germline V gives CDR1 MNHNS, CDR2 SASEGT. The V and J ends lost 7 bases and 2 bases, in that order; junction bases with no gene match: 11. CDR3 region: CASTDHRDRGRNQPQHF. The DNA for the CDR3 is TGTGCCAGCACCGATCACCGGGACAGGGGACGCAATCAGCCCCAGCATTTT.

A few counts support this clonotype. The chain combines TRBV18 with TRBJ1-1; D not resolved. V was shortened by 1 base and J by 1 base, with 10 bases between the two germline ends. The V gene's germline CDR1 is KGHSH and CDR2 LQKENI. The CDR3 has 15 amino acids. The CDR3 spells CASSPRERGNTEAFF. DNA of the CDR3: TGTGCCAGCTCACCACGTGAACGGGGGAACACTGAAGCTTTCTTT.

The sample holds a few counts of this clonotype. The chain recombines TRBV30 with TRBJ2-7, with TRBD1 matching 7 bases. The trim removed 2 bases at V and 2 bases at J, leaving 3 bases unmatched. This CDR3 spans 13 amino acids. Per germline, CDR1 GTSNPN and CDR2 SVGIG (reference sequence). The CDR3 region has the DNA TGTGCCTGGAGTCGGGACAGCACCTACGAGCAGTACTTC. It specifies CAWSRDSTYEQYF. The whole variable domain, remainder taken from reference TRBV30 and TRBJ2-7, is SQTIHQWPATLVQPVGSPLSLECTVEGTSNPNLYWYRQAAGRGLQLLFYSVGIGQISSEVPQNLSASRPQDRQFILSSKKLLLSDSGFYLCAWSRDSTYEQYFGPGTRLTVT.

This clonotype turned up a few times. The chain uses TRBV27 and TRBJ1-2; tentatively, D is TRBD1 (6 bases). V shed 8 bases and J shed 2 bases, with 18 bases lying between them. There are 15 residues in the CDR3. Germline CDR1 is MNHEY and CDR2 is SMNVEV (reference sequence). CDR3 sequence reads: CASSPEGGWNYGYTF. The CDR3 DNA reads TGTGCCAGCTCCCCTGAGGGGGGTTGGAACTATGGCTACACCTTC.